These 27 T cell receptor beta chains came from one sample sequenced in a study of technical replicates of blood from a few donors. The protocol was immunoSEQ multiplex PCR, while the TCRdb copy is restricted to in-frame clones and leaves out a portion. The table records around 12,000 clones, roughly 80% of them present only once. The specimen was PBMCs. These receptors were obtained from a human donor in good health.

The chain carries TRBV7-2 and TRBJ1-2; TRBD1 matches 7 bases. The germline V gene encodes CDR1 SGHTA and CDR2 FQGNSA. This CDR3 is built from 15 residues. V dropped 5 bases and J dropped 5; count of bases not matched to a gene: 11. CDR3 protein: CASSPYEGAPYGYTF. CDR3 bases: TGTGCCAGCAGCCCTTATGAGGGGGCGCCGTATGGCTACACCTTC.

The chain uses TRBV5-1 and TRBJ1-1; no clear D gene. CDR3 length: 14 amino acids. Trimming shortened V by 4 bases and J by 2 bases, and 12 bases separated the two germline ends. CDR1 is SGHRS, CDR2 YFSETQ, per germline. Here the CDR3 DNA reads TGCGCCAGCAGCCCCCCGGCGGTTAACACTGAAGCTTTCTTT. Translating it yields CASSPPAVNTEAFF.

The chain is built from TRBV5-1 and TRBJ1-4; 7 nucleotides agree with TRBD1. The CDR3 length is 15 residues. CDR1 is SGHRS, CDR2 YFSETQ, per germline. The V segment lost 3 bases and the J segment 5 bases; nucleotides outside the gene matches: 7. The CDR3 is CASSSETGTNEKLFF. CDR3 nucleotide sequence: TGCGCCAGCAGCTCCGAGACAGGGACCAATGAAAAACTGTTTTTT.

The chain carries TRBV19 and TRBJ2-7, with 7 bases aligning to TRBD1. V shed 6 bases, J shed 6 bases, and the junction held 8 bases outside the gene matches. Germline V gene sequence: CDR1 LNHDA, CDR2 SQIVND (reference sequence). CDR3 size: 13 residues. CDR3 region: CASSIAGTVEQYF. CDR3 nucleotide sequence: TGTGCCAGTAGCATTGCCGGGACAGTCGAGCAGTACTTC. The variable domain in full, with the rest retrieved from reference TRBV19 and TRBJ2-7, is DGGITQSPKYLFRKEGQNVTLSCEQNLNHDAMYWYRQDPGQGLRLIYYSQIVNDFQKGDIAEGYSVSREKKESFPLTVTSAQKNPTAFYLCASSIAGTVEQYFGPGTRLTVT.

The V gene is TRBV21-1, the J gene TRBJ1-1; the listed D gene, TRBD1, was not tested against the DNA. TRBV21-1 corresponds to a pseudogene. CDR3 length: 12 amino acids. The CDR3 sequence is CASSKAGQEAFF. Here the CDR3 DNA reads TGTGCCAGCAGCAAAGCGGGGCAGGAAGCTTTCTTT.

The V and J genes are TRBV27 and TRBJ2-1; 7 nucleotides line up with TRBD1. The CDR3 has 15 amino acids. The V gene's germline CDR1 is MNHEY and CDR2 SMNVEV (reference sequence). Germline trimming cut 6 bases from V and 3 bases from J; bases unmatched to any gene: 8. CDR3 region: CASSQWSGGYNEQFF. The DNA for the CDR3 is TGTGCCAGCAGCCAATGGTCAGGGGGCTACAATGAGCAGTTCTTC.

V and J are TRBV28 and TRBJ1-1, with D unclear. The germline CDR1 and CDR2 sequences are MDHEN and SYDVKM. The CDR3 extends over 13 amino acids. Trimming took 6 bases from V and 2 from J, leaving 10 bases between them. Here the CDR3 reads CASRVSGNTEAFF. In nucleotides, the CDR3 is TGTGCCAGCAGAGTTTCAGGTAACACTGAAGCTTTCTTT.

The chain couples TRBV12-5 to TRBJ1-5; D gene ambiguous. Between the trimmed V and J ends, which lost 2 bases and 6 bases, there was a span of 8 bases. CDR1 is LGHNT, CDR2 FRNRAP, per germline. The CDR3 runs 13 residues. The CDR3 is CASGLSPGQPQHF. CDR3 sequence (DNA): TGTGCTAGTGGTTTGAGTCCCGGTCAGCCCCAGCATTTT. The full variable domain, its missing parts supplied by reference TRBV12-5 and TRBJ1-5, is DARVTQTPRHKVTEMGQEVTMRCQPILGHNTVFWYRQTMMQGLELLAYFRNRAPLDDSGMPKDRFSAEMPDATLATLKIQPSEPRDSAVYFCASGLSPGQPQHFGDGTRLSIL.

This chain's CDR3 is CASSSTSGNNEQFF. DNA of the CDR3: TGTGCCAGCAGCTCGACTAGCGGGAACAATGAGCAGTTCTTC. The rearrangement links TRBV7-9 to TRBJ2-1, with TRBD2 identical over 11 bases. V trimming: 4 bases; J trimming: 5 bases; junction bases outside the gene matches: 1. Germline values: CDR1 SEHNR, CDR2 FQNEAQ (reference sequence). The CDR3 length is 14 residues.

The chain has TRBV19 and TRBJ2-3; D might be TRBD2 (6 bases). The CDR3 runs to 13 residues. CDR1 is LNHDA, CDR2 SQIVND, per germline (reference sequence). Trimming took off 5 bases at V and 6 bases at J, with 12 bases between the two ends. The CDR3 loop is CASSFRTKDTQYF. In DNA, the CDR3 is TGTGCCAGTAGTTTCAGGACTAAGGATACGCAGTATTTT. Full variable domain (outside the CDR3, taken from reference TRBV19 and TRBJ2-3): DGGITQSPKYLFRKEGQNVTLSCEQNLNHDAMYWYRQDPGQGLRLIYYSQIVNDFQKGDIAEGYSVSREKKESFPLTVTSAQKNPTAFYLCASSFRTKDTQYFGPGTRLTVL.

V is TRBV19 and J is TRBJ2-3, with 9 bases matching TRBD2. V lost 0 bases, J lost 2 bases, and 6 bases stayed unmatched. The CDR3 has 17 amino acids. CDR1 LNHDA and CDR2 SQIVND come from the germline V gene (reference sequence). The CDR3 nucleotides are TGTGCCAGTAGTATAGATCGGGGGACTAGCTCCACAGATACGCAGTATTTT. Its translation: CASSIDRGTSSTDTQYF.

V and J are TRBV28 and TRBJ2-5; D unresolved. The CDR3 consists of 10 residues. From germline, CDR1 is MDHEN and CDR2 SYDVKM. Trimming shortened V by 4 bases and J by 8 bases, and 5 bases separated the two germline ends. The CDR3 loop reads CASSSGTQYF. The CDR3 bases are TGTGCCAGCAGTTCCGGTACCCAGTACTTC.

V usage is TRBV6-1 and J usage is TRBJ2-7; D possibly corresponds to TRBD2 (6 bases). The CDR3 consists of 14 residues. V was cut by 4 bases and J by 2 bases, with 12 bases left in between. Germline V CDR1 and CDR2: MNHNS, SASEGT. The CDR3 is CASSVMEGPYEQYF. Here the CDR3 DNA reads TGTGCCAGCAGTGTTATGGAGGGCCCCTACGAGCAGTACTTC.

J is TRBJ1-5 and V is TRBV9; TRBD1 agrees at 8 bases. Per germline, CDR1 SGDLS and CDR2 YYNGEE. J was trimmed by 4 bases and V by 4 bases; bases with no gene match: 7. The CDR3 is 15 amino acids. The CDR3 DNA reads TGTGCCAGCAGCCCCAGGGGACAGGTTAATCAGCCCCAGCATTTT. Its translation: CASSPRGQVNQPQHF.

This chain links TRBV7-8 with TRBJ2-6, with 10 bases aligning to TRBD1. Looked up from germline, CDR1 is SGHVS and CDR2 is FQNEAQ. The CDR3 contains 18 residues. Germline trimming cut 6 bases from V and 1 base from J; bases unmatched to any gene: 9. This CDR3 reads CASSWRDRGNSGANVLTF. In DNA, the CDR3 is TGTGCCAGCAGTTGGAGGGACAGGGGAAATTCTGGGGCCAACGTCCTGACTTTC.

This chain links TRBV7-7 with TRBJ2-5, with D maybe TRBD2 (5 bases). Germline V gene lookup returns CDR1 SSHAT and CDR2 FNYEAQ (reference sequence). This CDR3 has 16 amino acids. V lost 5 bases and J lost 3, with 19 bases in between. The CDR3 here is CASSPVRQAAEETQYF. CDR3 sequence (DNA): TGTGCCAGCAGCCCCGTCAGACAAGCGGCCGAAGAGACCCAGTACTTC.

This chain joins TRBV27 and TRBJ2-1, with D perhaps matching TRBD2 (5 bases). CDR3 length: 14 residues. Germline loops: CDR1 MNHEY, CDR2 SMNVEV (reference sequence). V gave up 5 bases and J gave up 7 bases, with 15 bases separating them. The CDR3: CASSPGPAGNEQFF. Written as DNA, the CDR3 is TGTGCCAGCAGTCCTGGACCTGCGGGTAATGAGCAGTTCTTC.

The chain uses TRBV27 and TRBJ2-2; no firm D call. V was cut by 4 bases and J by 5 bases, with 14 bases left in between. The germline gives CDR1 MNHEY, CDR2 SMNVEV (reference sequence). The CDR3 runs to 15 residues. The CDR3 protein is CASSYTMTGTGELFF. DNA for the CDR3: TGTGCCAGCAGTTACACCATGACCGGGACCGGGGAGCTGTTTTTT.

This rearrangement joins TRBV2 to TRBJ2-2, with D tentatively TRBD2 (6 bases). The V gene's germline CDR1 is SNHLY and CDR2 FYNNEI. CDR3 length: 13 amino acids. The ends were cut back, 7 bases at V and 6 bases at J, with 12 bases in the middle. In DNA, the CDR3 is TGTGCCAGCAATGGCTGGGGGGCCGGGGAGCTGTTTTTT. The encoded protein is CASNGWGAGELFF.

The rearrangement uses TRBV25-1 and TRBJ2-3, with TRBD2 identical over 8 bases. This CDR3 is built from 17 residues. V lost 2 bases to trimming and J lost 0 bases; unmatched junction nucleotides: 7. Germline CDR1 and CDR2: MGHDK and SYGVNS. CDR3 region: CASSEHPSGSSTDTQYF. CDR3 bases: TGTGCCAGCAGTGAACACCCTAGCGGGTCTAGCACAGATACGCAGTATTTT.

This clone was counted once. The V call is TRBV25-1, the J call TRBJ2-1, with a tentative D call TRBD1 (5 bases). Between the trimmed V and J ends, which lost 0 bases and 3 bases, there was a span of 9 bases. The CDR3 is 15 residues long. Germline V gives CDR1 MGHDK, CDR2 SYGVNS. The CDR3 DNA follows: TGTGCCAGCAGTGAATATTACACAGGCTACAATGAGCAGTTCTTC. It specifies CASSEYYTGYNEQFF.

V usage is TRBV19 and J usage is TRBJ2-1, with 14 bases that match TRBD2. Germline trimming cut 7 bases from V and 8 bases from J; bases unmatched to any gene: 4. This CDR3 has 14 residues. In germline, CDR1 is LNHDA, CDR2 SQIVND (reference sequence). Here the CDR3 reads CASKGTSGSYEQFF. In nucleotides, the CDR3 is TGTGCCAGTAAAGGGACTAGCGGGAGTTATGAGCAGTTCTTC. The full variable domain, its missing parts supplied by reference TRBV19 and TRBJ2-1, is DGGITQSPKYLFRKEGQNVTLSCEQNLNHDAMYWYRQDPGQGLRLIYYSQIVNDFQKGDIAEGYSVSREKKESFPLTVTSAQKNPTAFYLCASKGTSGSYEQFFGPGTRLTVL.

V usage is TRBV5-1 and J usage is TRBJ1-1, with 7 bases aligning to TRBD1. The germline V gene has CDR1 SGHRS and CDR2 YFSETQ. V shed 2 bases, J shed 0 bases, and the junction held 4 bases outside the gene matches. The CDR3 sequence is 15 residues long. The CDR3 region has the DNA TGCGCCAGCAGCTTAGGGGACAGCGTGAACACTGAAGCTTTCTTT. It yields the protein CASSLGDSVNTEAFF.

Only one count was recorded for this clone. The chain is built from TRBV11-2 and TRBJ2-3; D gene unclear. This CDR3 is built from 13 residues. Trimming took off 3 bases at V and 2 bases at J, with 6 bases between the two ends. The germline CDR1 and CDR2 sequences are SGHAT and FQNNGV. CDR3 DNA: TGTGCCAGCAGCTTGAGGTACACAGATACGCAGTATTTT. It translates to CASSLRYTDTQYF.

The chain employs TRBV7-2 and TRBJ2-7; TRBD1 matches 7 bases. V gave up 4 bases and J gave up 4 bases; unmatched junction bases: 10. Germline CDR1 SGHTA, CDR2 FQGNSA. The CDR3 is made up of 15 amino acids. CDR3 sequence reads: CASSSKLDRRYEQYF. In DNA, the CDR3 is TGTGCCAGCAGCTCAAAACTGGACAGGCGGTACGAGCAGTACTTC.

The chain employs TRBV6-5 and TRBJ2-3; 8 positions agree with TRBD2. This CDR3 spans 14 amino acids. The V gene's germline CDR1 is MNHEY and CDR2 SVGAGI. The V segment lost 6 bases and the J segment 5 bases; nucleotides outside the gene matches: 7. CDR3 amino acids: CASRRREVGDTQYF. The CDR3 DNA reads TGTGCCAGCAGACGGCGGGAGGTGGGAGATACGCAGTATTTT.

The gene calls are TRBV30 and TRBJ2-6; 9 nucleotides align to TRBD1. CDR3 length equals 15 residues. The J segment lost 2 bases and the V segment lost 4 bases, leaving 3 bases of the junction unmatched. Germline CDR1 reads GTSNPN; CDR2 reads SVGIG (reference sequence). The DNA of the CDR3 is TGTGCCTGGAAACGACAGGGGGCTGGGGCCAACGTCCTGACTTTC. This translates into CAWKRQGAGANVLTF.